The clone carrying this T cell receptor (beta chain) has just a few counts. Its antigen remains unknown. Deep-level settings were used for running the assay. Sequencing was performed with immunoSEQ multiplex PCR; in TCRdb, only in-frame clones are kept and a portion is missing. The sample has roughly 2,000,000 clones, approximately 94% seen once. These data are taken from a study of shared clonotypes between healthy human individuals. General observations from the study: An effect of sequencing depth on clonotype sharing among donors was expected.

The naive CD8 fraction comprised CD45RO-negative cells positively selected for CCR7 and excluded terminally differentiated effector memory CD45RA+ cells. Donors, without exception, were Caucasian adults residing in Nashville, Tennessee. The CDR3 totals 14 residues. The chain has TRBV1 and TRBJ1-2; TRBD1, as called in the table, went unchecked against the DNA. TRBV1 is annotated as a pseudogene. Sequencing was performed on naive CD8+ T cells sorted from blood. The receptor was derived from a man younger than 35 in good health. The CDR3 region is CTSSQEDSRLGYTF. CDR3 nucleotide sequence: TGCACCAGCAGCCAAGAGGACAGTCGCCTTGGCTACACCTTC.